The present TCR beta chain was sequenced within a study of OX40 agonist ivuxolimab in advanced cancers. Study-wide context: The dose-escalation group included hepatocellular carcinoma, melanoma, renal cell carcinoma and head and neck cancer. Study conclusions and caveats: In general, CD8+ T cells held more expanded clones than CD4+ did, on average. Partly responding patients at 0.1-3.0 mg/kg showed some of the smallest clonal expansion.

Turning to this clone: Its matching antigen is unknown.

The table came from immunoSEQ multiplex PCR; TCRdb's copy has only in-frame clones and leaves some out. Here the sample spans fewer than 45,000 clones, 65% to 90% being singletons. The length of the CDR3 is 15 residues. Germline CDR1 and CDR2: MNHEY and SMNVEV (reference sequence). The V end lost 2 bases, the J end lost 5 bases, and 13 bases lay between the germline ends. The source of this sequence is an adult with an advanced solid tumor such as melanoma, head and neck, liver or kidney cancer. The sequencing here drew on CD4+ or CD8+ T cells sorted from blood, taken in a trial of the OX40 agonist ivuxolimab. The chain has TRBV27 and TRBJ2-1, with D perhaps TRBD1 (6 bases). The CDR3 DNA is TGTGCCAGCAGTTTAATAGGGGGTCGGGACAATGAGCAGTTCTTC. It specifies CASSLIGGRDNEQFF.